This T cell receptor beta chain was captured by sequencing in a study of blood T cell repertoires in COVID-19. In the authors' workflow: By means of reference gene primer amplification, nucleated cell counts were estimated. The method was immunoSEQ multiplex PCR; TCRdb's version includes in-frame clones alone and lacks a portion of them. Clone size and V and J calls were adopted from that table, with D and trimming inferred from the DNA. The table records fewer than 250,000 clones, approximately 83% of them present only once. V shed 4 bases, J shed 7 bases, and the junction held 7 bases outside the gene matches. Looked up from germline, CDR1 is LGHDT and CDR2 is YNNKEL (reference sequence). CDR3 length: 15 residues.

The source of this sequence is a woman between 40 and 55 years old who had been exposed to COVID-19. Material: PBMCs or T cells enriched from blood (not recorded which). The chain is built from TRBV3-1 (or the pseudogene TRBV3-2) and TRBJ1-4; TRBD1 aligns across 9 bases. The CDR3 nucleotides are TGTGCCAGCAGCCGACCGGGACAGGGCAGTGAAAAACTGTTTTTT. Protein sequence: CASSRPGQGSEKLFF.